The T cell receptor (beta chain) under discussion was sequenced for a study of T cell responses to AZD1222 COVID-19 vaccine. Whole-study findings and limits: The donor cohort was predominantly white British with a female majority, and clonal diversity may have been underestimated.

Pooling of second doses given at about 4 or about 12 weeks was done. Germline CDR1 LNHDA, CDR2 SQIVND (reference sequence). CDR3 size: 14 residues. Trimming took off 9 bases at V and 0 bases at J, with 12 bases between the two ends. The repertoire was sequenced with immunoSEQ multiplex PCR; TCRdb's copy has only in-frame clones and lacks some. The repertoire consists of around 130,000 clones, with around 90% occurring once and the leading ten covering under 2%. A note on this clone: Its target is not known.

This TCR came from an adult who received the AZD1222 COVID-19 vaccine. This sequence joins TRBV19 and TRBJ2-4, with D uncertain. The sequencing here drew on peripheral blood, taken 28 days after the second AZD1222 dose. The CDR3 here is CASSSLLAKNIQYF. DNA of the CDR3: TGTGCCAGCTCCAGTCTCCTAGCCAAAAACATTCAGTACTTC.